Below are 26 T cell receptor beta chains sequenced from a single sample in a study of OX40 agonist ivuxolimab in advanced cancers. This table comes from immunoSEQ multiplex PCR, and its TCRdb copy is limited to in-frame clones, with some not included. The sample contains roughly 56,000 clones, around 84% of which appear only once. The input for sequencing was CD4+ or CD8+ T cells sorted from blood, taken in a trial of the OX40 agonist ivuxolimab. These receptors originate from an adult with an advanced solid tumor such as melanoma, head and neck, liver or kidney cancer.

V usage is TRBV28 and J usage is TRBJ2-3, with no clear D. This CDR3 comprises 13 residues. Germline V gene data show CDR1 as MDHEN and CDR2 as SYDVKM. V shed 5 bases and J shed 8 bases, with 14 bases lying between them. CDR3 sequence reads: CASSRETFGTQYF. Here the CDR3 DNA reads TGTGCCAGCAGTAGAGAGACATTCGGTACGCAGTATTTT.

This chain uses TRBV27 with TRBJ2-5; 9 bases agree with TRBD2. CDR1 is MNHEY and CDR2 is SMNVEV in the germline V gene (reference sequence). J gave up 4 bases and V 6 bases, and 15 bases lay outside the gene matches. CDR3 size: 17 residues. The DNA for the CDR3 is TGTGCCAGCAGCCCACTACCTAGCGGGGCCCGGGGAGAGACCCAGTACTTC. It is translated as CASSPLPSGARGETQYF.

This clone was recorded a few times. The chain combines TRBV29-1 with TRBJ2-5, with a weak D call TRBD1 (5 bases). The germline V and J ends were trimmed by 6 bases and 0 bases, with 23 bases remaining between them. Germline CDR1 and CDR2: SQVTM and ANQGSEA. This CDR3 has 17 amino acids. The CDR3 DNA is TGCAGCGTCGCCACAGGAATGGGGCCCGGGTACCAAGAGACCCAGTACTTC. It yields the protein CSVATGMGPGYQETQYF. The complete variable domain, with remaining parts taken from reference TRBV29-1 and TRBJ2-5, reads SAVISQKPSRDICQRGTSLTIQCQVDSQVTMMFWYRQQPGQSLTLIATANQGSEATYESGFVIDKFPISRPNLTFSTLTVSNMSPEDSSIYLCSVATGMGPGYQETQYFGPGTRLLVL.

The gene calls are TRBV4-2 and TRBJ2-5; 9 nucleotides line up with TRBD1. CDR3 length: 14 amino acids. Losses at the gene ends were 5 bases for V and 4 bases for J; bases not matched to a gene: 5. CDR1 is LGHNA, CDR2 YNFKEQ, per germline. CDR3 region: CASSMGQGRETQYF. The CDR3 DNA is TGTGCCAGCAGCATGGGACAGGGCCGAGAGACCCAGTACTTC.

This rearrangement joins TRBV6-1 to TRBJ2-2; either TRBD1 or TRBD2 may fit D (6 bases each). This CDR3 comprises 14 residues. CDR1 and CDR2 from the germline V gene are MNHNS and SASEGT. Trimming left V 4 bases short and J 7 bases short, with 13 bases between. The CDR3, as DNA: TGTGCCAGCAGTGCTAGGGGGGATGGCGGGGAGCTGTTTTTT. Translated: CASSARGDGGELFF.

This clone was picked up one time. The chain links TRBV4-1 to TRBJ2-3; tentative D call: TRBD1 (6 bases). CDR1 is MGHRA, CDR2 YSYEKL, per germline. Deletions cut 0 bases from V and 0 bases from J, with 13 bases between. The CDR3 is 17 residues long. CDR3 coding DNA: TGCGCCAGCAGCCAAGATTGGGGGACACTAAGCACAGATACGCAGTATTTT. It translates to CASSQDWGTLSTDTQYF.

The V call is TRBV28, the J call TRBJ2-1, with TRBD2 identical over 11 bases. This CDR3 spans 13 amino acids. CDR1 and CDR2 from the germline V gene are MDHEN and SYDVKM. Trimming cost V 3 bases and J 16 bases; bases outside gene matches: 8. The CDR3 DNA follows: TGTGCCAGCAGTTTCCTAGCGGGAGGCTCAACATTCTTC. Translated: CASSFLAGGSTFF.

The chain uses TRBV10-2 and TRBJ1-2; D is ambiguous. With 0 bases removed from V and 4 bases from J, the gap between germline ends came to 6 bases. The germline gives CDR1 WSHSY, CDR2 SAAADI. CDR3 size: 13 residues. The CDR3 sequence is CASSESWGYGYTF. CDR3 coding DNA: TGCGCCAGCAGTGAGTCTTGGGGCTATGGCTACACCTTC.

V is TRBV5-1 and J is TRBJ2-3, with D maybe TRBD2 (5 bases). This CDR3 is built from 16 residues. Trimming shortened V by 0 bases and J by 1 base, and 12 bases separated the two germline ends. Germline-derived CDR1 and CDR2 are SGHRS and YFSETQ. The chain's CDR3 is CASSLEEVGGTDTQYF. The CDR3 DNA sequence: TGCGCCAGCAGCTTGGAAGAAGTCGGGGGCACAGATACGCAGTATTTT.

The chain couples TRBV19 to TRBJ2-6; 7 positions match TRBD1. The CDR3 contains 15 residues. Trimming took 3 bases from V and 2 from J; bases not matched to a gene: 1. Germline values: CDR1 LNHDA, CDR2 SQIVND (reference sequence). The DNA of the CDR3 is TGTGCCAGTAGTATCGGGACAGCTGGGGCCAACGTCCTGACTTTC. As protein: CASSIGTAGANVLTF.

This clone was seen more than once but under ten times. The chain is built from TRBV28 and TRBJ2-7, with 8 nucleotides matching TRBD1. Germline V gene data show CDR1 as MDHEN and CDR2 as SYDVKM. This CDR3 is built from 14 residues. The junction had 4 bases not matched to a gene; V was cut back by 2 bases and J by 4 bases. The CDR3 loop reads CASSLGQGGYEQYF. The CDR3 DNA sequence: TGTGCCAGCAGTTTAGGACAGGGTGGTTACGAGCAGTACTTC. Looking up the rest from reference TRBV28 and TRBJ2-7 gives the full variable domain: DVKVTQSSRYLVKRTGEKVFLECVQDMDHENMFWYRQDPGLGLRLIYFSYDVKMKEKGDIPEGYSVSREKKERFSLILESASTNQTSMYLCASSLGQGGYEQYFGPGTRLTVT.

The chain links TRBV7-9 to TRBJ2-3; D remains ambiguous. This CDR3 is 14 amino acids long. V dropped 3 bases and J dropped 8 bases, with 15 bases sitting between them. Germline-derived CDR1 and CDR2 are SEHNR and FQNEAQ (reference sequence). The CDR3 nucleotides are TGTGCCAGCAGCTTTGACAATGGCGTATCTACGCAGTATTTT. Translation: CASSFDNGVSTQYF.

The gene calls are TRBV5-1 and TRBJ2-1, with 9 bases aligning to TRBD2. With 3 bases clipped from V and 6 bases from J, the junction kept 10 bases outside the gene matches. This CDR3 spans 16 amino acids. The germline V gene has CDR1 SGHRS and CDR2 YFSETQ. CDR3 coding DNA: TGCGCCAGCAGCTCGATCCTAGCGGGACAGCCCAATGAGCAGTTCTTC. Translating it yields CASSSILAGQPNEQFF.

The chain links TRBV5-1 to TRBJ2-2, with D perhaps TRBD2 (7 bases). Trimming shortened V by 4 bases and J by 4 bases, and 20 bases separated the two germline ends. Germline CDR1 is SGHRS and CDR2 is YFSETQ. The CDR3 has 17 residues. For the CDR3, the DNA is TGCGCCAGCAGCCCGGGGGATACAGGGAGGGGCACCGGGGAGCTGTTTTTT. It specifies CASSPGDTGRGTGELFF.

The rearrangement joins TRBV2 to TRBJ2-1; D gene unclear. The CDR3 contains 11 residues. From germline, CDR1 is SNHLY and CDR2 FYNNEI. The V and J ends lost 7 bases and 10 bases respectively, with 11 bases between them. CDR3 in DNA: TGTGCCAGCAAGGATGGAGAGGAGCAGTTCTTC. Its translation is CASKDGEEQFF.

This clone was seen once. The V call is TRBV7-9, the J call TRBJ2-3; no definite D call. Deletions cut 1 base from V and 5 bases from J, with 10 bases between. Germline CDR1 reads SEHNR; CDR2 reads FQNEAQ (reference sequence). The CDR3 has 14 amino acids. The CDR3: CASSLGPKGDTQYF. CDR3 nucleotides: TGTGCCAGCAGCTTAGGGCCAAAAGGAGATACGCAGTATTTT.

V gene TRBV5-1 combines with J gene TRBJ1-5, with D perhaps matching TRBD1 (6 bases). The CDR3 loop spans 18 amino acids. Trimming pared 0 bases from V and 3 bases from J, leaving 19 bases between. CDR1 is SGHRS, CDR2 YFSETQ, per germline. As DNA, the CDR3 is TGCGCCAGCAGCTTGGCCCCACAACAACAGGGCCTCAATCAGCCCCAGCATTTT. It encodes CASSLAPQQQGLNQPQHF. The full variable domain, in which reference TRBV5-1 and TRBJ1-5 provide the parts outside the CDR3, is KAGVTQTPRYLIKTRGQQVTLSCSPISGHRSVSWYQQTPGQGLQFLFEYFSETQRNKGNFPGRFSGRQFSNSRSEMNVSTLELGDSALYLCASSLAPQQQGLNQPQHFGDGTRLSIL.

This chain links TRBV4-1 with TRBJ1-5, with D uncertain. Germline CDR1 and CDR2: MGHRA and YSYEKL. The CDR3 sequence is 16 residues long. Trimming stripped 0 bases from V and 1 base from J, with 10 bases between. CDR3 DNA: TGCGCCAGCAGCCAAGAAGGTGGGCTAAGCAATCAGCCCCAGCATTTT. Translation: CASSQEGGLSNQPQHF.

The chain has TRBV11-1 and TRBJ2-2; D ambiguous. The CDR3 sequence is 16 residues long. Trimming took off 3 bases at V and 3 bases at J, with 14 bases between the two ends. Germline loops: CDR1 SGHAT, CDR2 FQDESV (reference sequence). CDR3: CASSFRMGWDTGELFF. Here the CDR3 DNA reads TGTGCCAGCAGCTTCCGGATGGGGTGGGACACCGGGGAGCTGTTTTTT.

The CDR3 sequence is CASSYARTTYEQYF. For the CDR3, the DNA is TGTGCCAGCAGTTACGCAAGAACCACCTACGAGCAGTACTTC. This chain joins TRBV6-5 and TRBJ2-7; no clear D. Germline V CDR1 and CDR2: MNHEY, SVGAGI. V was pared by 2 bases and J by 2 bases, with 10 bases between. The CDR3 has 14 amino acids.

The rearrangement joins TRBV2 to TRBJ2-5, with D tentatively TRBD1 (7 bases). Germline lookup yields CDR1 SNHLY and CDR2 FYNNEI. CDR3 length: 16 residues. V lost 3 bases to trimming and J lost 4 bases, with 18 bases between them. This CDR3 is CASSEFGRQGGETQYF. CDR3 DNA sequence: TGTGCCAGCAGTGAGTTTGGTAGACAGGGAGGAGAGACCCAGTACTTC.

The rearrangement uses TRBV7-8 and TRBJ1-1; 7 bases map to TRBD1. V was pared by 3 bases and J by 4 bases, with 5 bases of the junction left unmatched. The V gene's germline CDR1 is SGHVS and CDR2 FQNEAQ. The CDR3 length is 14 residues. CDR3 amino acids: CASSFGRGGTEAFF. DNA of the CDR3: TGTGCCAGCAGCTTCGGCAGGGGGGGCACTGAAGCTTTCTTT. The whole variable domain, filled in from reference TRBV7-8 and TRBJ1-1, reads GAGVSQSPRYKVAKRGQDVALRCDPISGHVSLFWYQQALGQGPEFLTYFQNEAQLDKSGLPSDRFFAERPEGSVSTLKIQRTQQEDSAVYLCASSFGRGGTEAFFGQGTRLTVV.

The chain employs TRBV7-8 and TRBJ2-3, with D possibly TRBD2 on 6 matching bases. CDR3 length: 15 amino acids. The V end lost 4 bases, the J end lost 4 bases, and 15 bases lay between the germline ends. Germline V gene sequence: CDR1 SGHVS, CDR2 FQNEAQ. This CDR3 is CASSSGWEAPDTQYF. In DNA, the CDR3 is TGTGCCAGCAGCTCAGGTTGGGAGGCGCCAGATACGCAGTATTTT.

The chain uses TRBV5-6 and TRBJ2-3; 9 nucleotides match TRBD1. From germline, CDR1 is SGHDT and CDR2 YYEEEE. Trimming at V came to 1 base and at J to 6 bases, leaving 6 bases not matched to a gene. The CDR3 spans 15 residues. CDR3 in amino acids: CASSLLTGGRDTQYF. CDR3 DNA: TGTGCCAGCAGCTTGCTGACAGGGGGTCGGGATACGCAGTATTTT.

The chain employs TRBV4-1 and TRBJ1-5; 7 bases are a match to TRBD1. The germline V gene encodes CDR1 MGHRA and CDR2 YSYEKL. There are 18 residues in the CDR3. The junction had 21 bases not matched to a gene; V was cut back by 4 bases and J by 9 bases. The CDR3 loop is CASSPRDRQGTSSWPQHF. CDR3 coding DNA: TGCGCCAGCAGCCCCCGGGACAGACAAGGGACCTCCTCGTGGCCCCAGCATTTT.

This rearrangement joins TRBV19 to TRBJ2-7; 9 nucleotides line up with TRBD2. V was pared by 4 bases and J by 0 bases, with 4 bases of the junction left unmatched. This CDR3 has 15 residues. The germline V gene has CDR1 LNHDA and CDR2 SQIVND (reference sequence). The DNA of the CDR3 is TGTGCCAGTAGTACTTGGACTAGCGTCTCCTACGAGCAGTACTTC. Translating it yields CASSTWTSVSYEQYF.